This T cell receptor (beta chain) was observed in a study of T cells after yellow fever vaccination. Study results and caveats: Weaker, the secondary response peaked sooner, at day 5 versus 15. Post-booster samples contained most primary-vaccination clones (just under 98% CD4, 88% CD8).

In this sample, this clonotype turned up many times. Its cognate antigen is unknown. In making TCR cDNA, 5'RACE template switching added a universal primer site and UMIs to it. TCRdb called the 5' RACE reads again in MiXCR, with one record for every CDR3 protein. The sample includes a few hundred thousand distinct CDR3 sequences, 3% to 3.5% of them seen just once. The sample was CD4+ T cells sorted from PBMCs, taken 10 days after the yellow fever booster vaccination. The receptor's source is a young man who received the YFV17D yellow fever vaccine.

CDR3 loop: CASSYFTQNSNQPQHF. The CDR3 region has the DNA TGTGCCAGCAGTTATTTTACCCAAAATAGCAATCAGCCCCAGCATTTT. The chain links TRBV6-6 to TRBJ1-5, with D unclear. The V and J ends lost 3 bases and 0 bases respectively, with 12 bases between them. Germline values: CDR1 MNHNY, CDR2 SVGAGI (reference sequence). The CDR3 extends over 16 amino acids.